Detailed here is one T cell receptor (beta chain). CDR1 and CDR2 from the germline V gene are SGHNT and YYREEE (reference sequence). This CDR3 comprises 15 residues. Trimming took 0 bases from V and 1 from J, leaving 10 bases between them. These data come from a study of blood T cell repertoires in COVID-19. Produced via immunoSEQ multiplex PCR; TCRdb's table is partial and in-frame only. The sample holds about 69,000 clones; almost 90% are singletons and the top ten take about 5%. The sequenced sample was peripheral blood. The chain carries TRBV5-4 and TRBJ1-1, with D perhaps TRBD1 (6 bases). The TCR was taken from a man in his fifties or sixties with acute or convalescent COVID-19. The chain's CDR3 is CASSLALTGNTEAFF. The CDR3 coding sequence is TGTGCCAGCAGCTTGGCCCTGACAGGGAACACTGAAGCTTTCTTT.